These T cell receptor beta chains were read from a single sample in a study of early T cells in non-severe SARS-CoV-2 infection. TCRdb analysed the 5' RACE reads with MiXCR anew, one entry per CDR3 protein. This repertoire shows about 83,000 distinct CDR3 sequences, 12% found once; its top ten account for approximately 7%. Sequencing input: whole blood. The origin of the receptors is an adult who was a healthcare worker with PCR-confirmed SARS-CoV-2 infection or an uninfected control (not recorded which). Each CDR3 is given with its conserved first and last residue. Each record gives: V gene, J gene, clone size, D gene, CDR3 protein, CDR3 DNA. The D gene is left open where the match is weak. Some rows have no size entry. The others give once, few or many, or a class for an expanded clone.

V gene: TRBV29-1
J gene: TRBJ2-7
clone size: many
D gene: NA
CDR3 protein: CSVVPGRSYEQYF
CDR3 DNA: TGCAGCGTTGTACCAGGCCGCTCCTACGAGCAGTACTTC

V gene: TRBV24-1
J gene: TRBJ1-5
clone size: many
D gene: NA
CDR3 protein: CATSDLSQGRQPQHF
CDR3 DNA: TGTGCCACCAGTGATTTGTCCCAGGGACGACAGCCCCAGCATTTT

V gene: TRBV19
J gene: TRBJ2-7
clone size: NA
D gene: NA
CDR3 protein: CASSIGARNYEQYF
CDR3 DNA: TGTGCCAGTAGTATTGGTGCTAGAAACTACGAGCAGTACTTC

V gene: TRBV10-3
J gene: TRBJ1-2
clone size: few
D gene: TRBD1
CDR3 protein: CAISGGQEFYGYTF
CDR3 DNA: TGTGCCATCAGTGGAGGACAGGAATTCTATGGCTACACCTTC

V gene: TRBV5-6
J gene: TRBJ2-3
clone size: NA
D gene: NA
CDR3 protein: CASSLGPPPTDTQYF
CDR3 DNA: TGTGCCAGCAGCTTGGGACCGCCGCCCACAGATACGCAGTATTTT

V gene: TRBV11-2
J gene: TRBJ2-1
clone size: NA
D gene: TRBD2
CDR3 protein: CASSLVASGIYNEQFF
CDR3 DNA: TGTGCCAGCAGCTTAGTCGCTAGCGGGATATACAATGAGCAGTTCTTC

V gene: TRBV6-2/TRBV6-3
J gene: TRBJ2-5
clone size: few
D gene: TRBD2
CDR3 protein: CASSYRTSGMGETQYF
CDR3 DNA: TGTGCCAGCAGTTACCGCACTAGCGGGATGGGCGAGACCCAGTACTTC

V gene: TRBV24-1
J gene: TRBJ2-3
clone size: many
D gene: NA
CDR3 protein: CATSDWGSQAQYF
CDR3 DNA: TGTGCCACCAGTGATTGGGGCTCTCAGGCGCAGTATTTT

V gene: TRBV20-1
J gene: TRBJ1-1
clone size: NA
D gene: NA
CDR3 protein: CSARVGDTEAFF
CDR3 DNA: TGCAGTGCTAGAGTCGGGGACACTGAAGCTTTCTTT

V gene: TRBV7-9
J gene: TRBJ1-6
clone size: NA
D gene: NA
CDR3 protein: CASSLDSRTLHF
CDR3 DNA: TGTGCCAGCAGCTTGGACAGTCGGACCCTCCACTTT

V gene: TRBV24-1
J gene: TRBJ2-2
clone size: many
D gene: NA
CDR3 protein: CATSDLRAGELFF
CDR3 DNA: TGTGCCACCAGTGATTTAAGAGCCGGGGAGCTGTTTTTT

V gene: TRBV5-1
J gene: TRBJ2-6
clone size: few
D gene: TRBD1
CDR3 protein: CASSLDPGGLAGANVLTF
CDR3 DNA: TGCGCCAGCAGCTTGGATCCAGGGGGTTTGGCCGGGGCCAACGTCCTGACTTTC

V gene: TRBV7-6
J gene: TRBJ2-1
clone size: NA
D gene: NA
CDR3 protein: CASSSPGASGGYNEQFF
CDR3 DNA: TGTGCCAGCAGCTCCCCGGGGGCTAGCGGAGGGTACAATGAGCAGTTCTTC